The source of this TCR beta chain is a study of blood T cell repertoires in COVID-19. The wider study: Nucleic acid was either cDNA or gDNA, and it came from T cells, B-cell-depleted T cells, or PBMCs.

Here immunoSEQ multiplex PCR was the method, and the copy in TCRdb shows in-frame clones only, minus some. The sample lists over 75,000 clones, more than 60% occurring once. The CDR3 runs 14 residues. Germline V gene sequence: CDR1 SGHAT, CDR2 FQNNGV. The V and J ends lost 3 bases and 5 bases respectively, with 10 bases between them. The specimen was peripheral blood. This TCR was recovered from a man aged 65-85 years with acute or convalescent COVID-19. This chain connects TRBV11-2 to TRBJ1-4, with D hard to call. The CDR3 DNA reads TGTGCCAGCAGCTTTGTGCGGCACAATGAAAAACTGTTTTTT. Translated: CASSFVRHNEKLFF.